The sequence of this T cell receptor beta chain was determined in a study of cytotoxic CD8 clonotypes in ibrutinib-treated CLL. Study in general: Patient counts were ten to eleven relapsed/refractory, roughly 15 treatment-naive and about 17 IGHV unmutated.

This table comes from immunoSEQ multiplex PCR, and its TCRdb copy is limited to in-frame clones, with some not included. The repertoire holds roughly 70,000 clones, with around 84% as singletons. As for this clone: Antigen: not known.

Study results and caveats: Researchers report that baseline clonality outpaced age-matched healthy donors and tracked circulating CD8+ T-cell counts.

The CDR3 totals 16 residues. Trimming at V came to 5 bases and at J to 2 bases, leaving 8 bases not matched to a gene. The germline V gene encodes CDR1 MNHEY and CDR2 SMNVEV (reference sequence). The TCR beta libraries used approximately 2 micrograms of genomic DNA that came from cryopreserved PBMCs. The chain carries TRBV27 and TRBJ1-5, with 8 positions matching TRBD1. This TCR came from a human donor with chronic lymphocytic leukemia. Sequenced here: PBMCs, sampled at disease progression, from a patient treated with ibrutinib. The CDR3 DNA reads TGTGCCAGCAGTCGAGACAGGGGTTCGGGCAATCAGCCCCAGCATTTT. Translation gives CASSRDRGSGNQPQHF.